The rows below give T cell receptor beta chains drawn from one sample of a study of shared clonotypes between healthy human individuals. Produced via immunoSEQ multiplex PCR; TCRdb's table is partial and in-frame only. The sample lists some 2,100,000 clones; around 93% were seen once. Sequenced input: naive CD8+ T cells from PBMCs. All receptors come from a young man in good health. Some clones in this sample may be carry-over from other donors' samples. Both conserved end residues are part of each CDR3. The D gene is left open where the match is weak. Clone size is shown for a subset of rows, as once, few, many or a class of expanded clone.

clone_size,d_call,v_call,j_call,cdr3_aa,cdr3_nt
-,TRBD1,TRBV5-1,TRBJ2-7,CASSLDRGYEQYF,TGCGCCAGCAGCTTGGACAGGGGTTACGAGCAGTACTTC
once,TRBD2,TRBV11-3,TRBJ2-7,CASSLASGRSYEQYF,TGTGCCAGCAGCTTAGCTAGCGGGAGGTCCTACGAGCAGTACTTC
-,TRBD2,TRBV11-3,TRBJ2-2,CASSRRSAGRNTGELFF,TGTGCCAGCAGCCGGAGGTCAGCGGGAAGGAACACCGGGGAGCTGTTTTTT
-,-,TRBV5-1,TRBJ1-2,CASTTWGNYGYTF,TGCGCCAGCACTACTTGGGGGAACTATGGCTACACCTTC
-,TRBD1,TRBV27,TRBJ1-2,CASRGTGRTNYGYTF,TGTGCCAGCAGGGGGACAGGACGTACTAACTATGGCTACACCTTC
-,TRBD2,TRBV4-3,TRBJ2-1,CASSLRGGRAFHEQFF,TGCGCCAGCAGCCTGCGAGGCGGGAGGGCCTTTCATGAGCAGTTCTTC
once,TRBD1,TRBV29-1,TRBJ2-3,CSVVGTGFADTQYF,TGCAGCGTCGTCGGGACAGGGTTCGCAGATACGCAGTATTTT
-,-,TRBV6-6,TRBJ1-2,CASRSGVFLYTF,TGTGCCAGCAGGTCAGGGGTATTTCTCTACACCTTC
-,TRBD1,TRBV4-3,TRBJ1-1,CASSNRGHTEAFF,TGCGCCAGCAGCAACAGGGGTCACACTGAAGCTTTCTTT
-,-,TRBV7-3,TRBJ2-2,CASSQGPGAETGELFF,TGTGCCAGCAGCCAAGGCCCGGGGGCGGAAACCGGGGAGCTGTTTTTT
-,TRBD1,TRBV12-5,TRBJ2-6,CASAPGQGATYANVLTF,TGTGCTAGTGCCCCGGGGCAGGGGGCTACTTATGCCAACGTCCTGACTTTC
-,TRBD1,TRBV9,TRBJ2-1,CASTGQAEAYNEQFF,TGTGCCAGCACCGGACAGGCAGAAGCCTACAATGAGCAGTTCTTC
-,TRBD1,TRBV27,TRBJ2-7,CASSCLPGQGGCEQYF,TGTGCCAGCAGTTGCCTCCCGGGACAGGGAGGTTGCGAGCAGTACTTC
-,-,TRBV6-5,TRBJ2-7,CASSYGWGSSYEQYF,TGTGCCAGCAGTTACGGCTGGGGCTCATCCTACGAGCAGTACTTC
-,TRBD1,TRBV5-6,TRBJ1-1,CASSYGTGYTEAFF,TGTGCCAGCAGCTATGGGACAGGGTATACTGAAGCTTTCTTT
-,-,TRBV25-1,TRBJ2-5,CASSPGGETQYF,TGTGCCAGCAGCCCTGGGGGTGAGACCCAGTACTTC
-,-,TRBV4-3,TRBJ2-7,CASSQDTPSSYEQYF,TGCGCCAGCAGCCAAGACACACCGAGCTCCTACGAGCAGTACTTC
few,-,TRBV30,TRBJ1-1,CAWSQGYTEAFF,TGTGCCTGGAGTCAGGGGTACACTGAAGCTTTCTTT
few,-,TRBV30,TRBJ1-1,CAWQTDRSTEAFF,TGTGCCTGGCAAACCGACAGGTCTACTGAAGCTTTCTTT
-,-,TRBV28,TRBJ1-5,CASSLKRSNQPQHF,TGTGCCAGCAGTTTAAAGAGGTCAAATCAGCCCCAGCATTTT
once,-,TRBV30,TRBJ1-1,CAWNQGSAEAFF,TGTGCCTGGAATCAGGGGTCGGCTGAAGCTTTCTTT
-,-,TRBV27,TRBJ1-4,CASSTRLGDEKLFF,TGTGCCAGCAGTACCCGACTAGGGGATGAAAAACTGTTTTTT
-,TRBD1,TRBV10-3,TRBJ1-1,CAISGSSTGGLEAFF,TGTGCCATCAGTGGGTCCTCAACAGGGGGCCTTGAAGCTTTCTTT
-,-,TRBV9,TRBJ2-1,CASSGGGGVYNEQFF,TGTGCCAGCAGTGGTGGGGGAGGTGTCTACAATGAGCAGTTCTTC
-,-,TRBV28,TRBJ1-5,CASSLYGDTGQPQHF,TGTGCCAGCAGTTTATATGGGGATACGGGTCAGCCCCAGCATTTT
few,TRBD2,TRBV7-9,TRBJ2-2,CASGKREDTGELFF,TGTGCCAGCGGCAAGCGGGAGGACACCGGGGAGCTGTTTTTT
-,TRBD1,TRBV13,TRBJ2-2,CASRPGTGNPGELFF,TGTGCCAGCAGACCCGGGACAGGCAATCCTGGGGAGCTGTTTTTT
-,-,TRBV6-5,TRBJ2-5,CASSYGTSSQETQYF,TGTGCCAGCAGTTACGGGACATCCTCCCAAGAGACCCAGTACTTC
-,-,TRBV7-3,TRBJ2-5,CASSSSGSDETQYF,TGTGCCAGCAGCTCATCCGGATCCGACGAGACCCAGTACTTC
-,TRBD2,TRBV4-1,TRBJ2-7,CASSLQRGPEQYF,TGCGCCAGCAGCCTACAGCGGGGTCCCGAGCAGTACTTC
-,TRBD1,TRBV27,TRBJ2-3,CASSFYPTGVTDTQYF,TGTGCCAGCAGTTTCTACCCGACAGGGGTGACAGATACGCAGTATTTT
-,TRBD2,TRBV4-1,TRBJ2-7,CASSPRLAGDPYEQYF,TGCGCCAGCAGCCCGCGACTAGCGGGAGATCCCTACGAGCAGTACTTC
-,-,TRBV9,TRBJ1-1,CASSVVDPALGAFF,TGTGCCAGCAGCGTAGTCGACCCGGCCTTGGGAGCTTTCTTT
-,TRBD2,TRBV28,TRBJ2-1,CASSLLAGGEQFF,TGTGCCAGCAGTTTACTAGCGGGAGGTGAGCAGTTCTTC
-,-,TRBV5-1,TRBJ2-1,CASSLGGSSYNEQFF,TGCGCCAGCAGCTTAGGAGGGAGCTCCTACAATGAGCAGTTCTTC
-,-,TRBV7-8,TRBJ1-1,CASSAMVGGNTEAFF,TGTGCCAGCAGCGCTATGGTCGGGGGGAACACTGAAGCTTTCTTT
-,-,TRBV28,TRBJ1-2,CASRKRGGRNYGYTF,TGTGCCAGCAGGAAGAGGGGAGGTCGAAACTATGGCTACACCTTC
once,TRBD2,TRBV9,TRBJ2-2,CASSHGEGSGSVGELFF,TGTGCCAGCAGCCACGGGGAGGGTAGCGGGAGTGTCGGGGAGCTGTTTTTT
-,TRBD2,TRBV7-8,TRBJ2-3,CASSLAPRLAGHTDTQYF,TGTGCCAGCAGCTTAGCCCCTAGACTAGCGGGCCACACAGATACGCAGTATTTT
-,TRBD2,TRBV5-4,TRBJ2-7,CASSLQAGGPREQYF,TGTGCCAGCAGCTTGCAGGCGGGAGGGCCGCGGGAGCAGTACTTC
-,TRBD2,TRBV9,TRBJ2-2,CASSPPSGGTGELFF,TGTGCCAGCAGCCCACCCTCGGGAGGTACCGGGGAGCTGTTTTTT
-,-,TRBV7-2,TRBJ2-2,CASSFREHSPPGELFF,TGTGCCAGCAGCTTTCGGGAGCACAGCCCCCCCGGGGAGCTGTTTTTT
-,TRBD1,TRBV7-9,TRBJ2-6,CASSSRDRAGANVLTF,TGTGCCAGCAGCTCCCGCGACAGGGCTGGGGCCAACGTCCTGACTTTC
-,TRBD2,TRBV19,TRBJ2-4,CASSIILAGAGAKNIQYF,TGTGCCAGTAGTATTATACTAGCGGGAGCAGGGGCCAAAAACATTCAGTACTTC
once,-,TRBV6-1,TRBJ2-1,CASSDRDTGNYNEQFF,TGTGCCAGCAGTGATCGAGACACCGGGAACTACAATGAGCAGTTCTTC
-,TRBD1,TRBV4-3,TRBJ2-1,CASSPRQGHYNEQFF,TGCGCCAGCAGCCCTCGACAGGGCCACTACAATGAGCAGTTCTTC
-,-,TRBV27,TRBJ2-7,CASSLYPTYEQYF,TGTGCCAGCAGTTTATACCCAACCTACGAGCAGTACTTC
once,-,TRBV6-1,TRBJ2-7,CASSASGGGYEQYF,TGTGCCAGCAGCGCCAGCGGAGGCGGTTACGAGCAGTACTTC
-,TRBD1,TRBV29-1,TRBJ1-2,CSVLPTNRGGGYTF,TGCAGCGTTCTACCTACAAACAGGGGTGGCGGCTACACCTTC
-,TRBD1,TRBV27,TRBJ2-3,CASSLIGTGGDTQYF,TGTGCCAGCAGTCTAATCGGGACAGGGGGTGATACGCAGTATTTT
-,-,TRBV5-6,TRBJ2-7,CASSRYRVSPTYEQYF,TGTGCCAGCAGCAGATACAGGGTCTCACCAACCTACGAGCAGTACTTC
-,-,TRBV7-9,TRBJ2-2,CASSSWGVPNTGELFF,TGTGCCAGCAGCTCCTGGGGGGTACCGAACACCGGGGAGCTGTTTTTT
-,-,TRBV7-9,TRBJ2-5,CASSYPNERKSGETQYF,TGTGCCAGCAGCTACCCGAATGAGCGGAAATCGGGAGAGACCCAGTACTTC
-,-,TRBV28,TRBJ2-1,CASSFFARANEQFF,TGTGCCAGCAGTTTCTTTGCACGGGCGAATGAGCAGTTCTTC